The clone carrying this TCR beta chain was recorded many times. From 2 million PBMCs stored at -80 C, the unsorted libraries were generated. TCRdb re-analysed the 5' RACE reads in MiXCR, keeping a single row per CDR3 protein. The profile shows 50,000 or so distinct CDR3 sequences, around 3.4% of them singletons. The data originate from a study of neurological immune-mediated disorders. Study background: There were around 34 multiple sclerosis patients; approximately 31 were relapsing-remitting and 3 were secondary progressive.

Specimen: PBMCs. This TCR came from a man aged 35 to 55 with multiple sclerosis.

CDR3 loop: CASRGYATNEKLFF. CDR3 in DNA: TGTGCCAGCAGGGGATACGCAACTAATGAAAAACTGTTTTTT. The V and J genes are TRBV7-6 and TRBJ1-4; D gene ambiguous. The germline V gene has CDR1 SGHVS and CDR2 FNYEAQ. Trimming left V 6 bases short and J 0 bases short, with 8 bases between. This CDR3 spans 14 amino acids.